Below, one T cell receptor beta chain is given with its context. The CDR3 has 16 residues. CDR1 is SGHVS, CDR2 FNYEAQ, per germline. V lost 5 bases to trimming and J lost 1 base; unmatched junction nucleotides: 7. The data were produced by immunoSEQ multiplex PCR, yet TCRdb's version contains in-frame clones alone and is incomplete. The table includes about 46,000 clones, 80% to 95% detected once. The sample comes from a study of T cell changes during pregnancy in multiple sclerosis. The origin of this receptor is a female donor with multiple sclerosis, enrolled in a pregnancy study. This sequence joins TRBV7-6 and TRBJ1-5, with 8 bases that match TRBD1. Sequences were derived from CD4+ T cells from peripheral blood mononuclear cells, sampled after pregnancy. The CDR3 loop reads CASSPGPGGSNQPQHF. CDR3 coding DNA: TGTGCCAGCAGCCCTGGCCCAGGGGGCAGCAATCAGCCCCAGCATTTT.